A selection of T cell receptor beta chains follows, all from one sample in a study of neoadjuvant nivolumab and ipilimumab in lung cancer. The table came from immunoSEQ multiplex PCR; TCRdb's copy has only in-frame clones and leaves some out. The table includes some 13,000 clones, more than 90% detected once. This material consisted of peripheral blood, taken after neoadjuvant nivolumab, alone or with ipilimumab, at or shortly before surgery. These receptors all stem from an adult with non-small cell lung cancer. Both conserved end residues are part of each CDR3. Each record gives: J gene, clone size, V gene, D gene, CDR3 protein, CDR3 DNA. D genes are given only for firm matches. Size tells how often a clone was seen (once, few, many) or the class of an expanded clone, and some rows leave it out.

>TRBJ2-5|NA|TRBV28|NA
CASSKVARGVTQYF
TGTGCCAGCAGTAAGGTTGCCAGGGGGGTTACCCAGTACTTC
>TRBJ2-5|NA|TRBV6-1|TRBD1
CASSAPGQGAKTQYF
TGTGCCAGCAGTGCCCCCGGACAGGGGGCGAAGACCCAGTACTTC
>TRBJ1-5|NA|TRBV19|TRBD1
CASFGDRDNQPQHF
TGTGCCAGTTTTGGAGACAGGGACAATCAGCCCCAGCATTTT
>TRBJ2-7|once|TRBV7-9|TRBD2
CASSEGTSGNYEQYF
TGTGCCAGCAGCGAGGGGACTAGCGGGAATTACGAGCAGTACTTC
>TRBJ2-1|NA|TRBV7-9|TRBD2
CASSLGGLAKESKGNEQFF
TGTGCCAGCAGCTTAGGGGGACTAGCGAAAGAGTCAAAAGGGAATGAGCAGTTCTTC
>TRBJ2-1|NA|TRBV18|TRBD1
CASSPGTADNEQFF
TGTGCCAGCTCACCCGGGACAGCTGACAATGAGCAGTTCTTC
>TRBJ2-7|NA|TRBV28|TRBD1
CASSPDRDRVYEQYF
TGTGCCAGCAGTCCCGACCGGGACAGGGTGTACGAGCAGTACTTC
>TRBJ2-1|NA|TRBV5-1|NA
CASSLGLLLNEQFF
TGCGCCAGCAGCCTGGGACTCTTACTCAATGAGCAGTTCTTC
>TRBJ2-1|NA|TRBV28|TRBD1
CASSSGQGRNEQFF
TGTGCCAGCAGCTCCGGACAGGGCAGAAATGAGCAGTTCTTC
>TRBJ2-5|NA|TRBV2|NA
CASKGFGSPIQETQYF
TGTGCCAGCAAAGGCTTCGGGTCCCCCATACAAGAGACCCAGTACTTC
>TRBJ1-4|NA|TRBV6-1|NA
CASSEVWNEKLFF
TGTGCCAGCAGTGAGGTGTGGAATGAAAAACTGTTTTTT
>TRBJ2-5|NA|TRBV7-2|TRBD1
CASSPTGALGTQYF
TGTGCCAGCAGCCCAACAGGGGCGTTGGGGACCCAGTACTTC
>TRBJ2-1|NA|TRBV30|TRBD2
CAWSFALAGVSGEQFF
TGTGCCTGGAGTTTTGCCCTAGCGGGAGTCTCAGGTGAGCAGTTCTTC
>TRBJ1-5|once|TRBV15|NA
CATSRPTGQPQHF
TGTGCCACCAGCAGACCGACAGGTCAGCCCCAGCATTTT
>TRBJ1-1|few|TRBV5-1|NA
CASSLETGSNTEAFF
TGCGCCAGCAGCTTGGAAACCGGGAGCAACACTGAAGCTTTCTTT
>TRBJ2-5|NA|TRBV11-1|NA
CASSLALGRHETQYF
TGTGCCAGCAGCTTAGCGCTGGGACGCCACGAGACCCAGTACTTC
>TRBJ1-2|NA|TRBV18|NA
CASSPSGEGYTF
TGTGCCAGCTCACCGTCAGGGGAGGGCTACACCTTC
>TRBJ1-5|NA|TRBV29-1|NA
CSVQFRRNQPQHF
TGCAGCGTTCAATTCCGAAGGAATCAGCCCCAGCATTTT
>TRBJ1-2|NA|TRBV5-4|TRBD1
CASSLDRDINYGYTF
TGTGCCAGCAGCCTCGACAGGGACATTAACTATGGCTACACCTTC
>TRBJ2-2|NA|TRBV4-1|NA
CASMLGVTTNTGELFF
TGCGCCAGCATGCTTGGGGTTACCACGAACACCGGGGAGCTGTTTTTT
>TRBJ2-3|NA|TRBV6-5|NA
CAARGNTDTQYF
TGTGCGGCACGTGGGAACACAGATACGCAGTATTTT
>TRBJ1-2|NA|TRBV30|NA
CAWSSASVGRGYTF
TGTGCCTGGAGTAGCGCAAGCGTCGGTCGCGGCTACACCTTC
>TRBJ1-1|once|TRBV5-1|TRBD1
CASSSRQGGTEAFF
TGCGCCAGCAGCTCCAGACAGGGGGGGACTGAAGCTTTCTTT
>TRBJ1-2|NA|TRBV9|NA
CASSVVAGQGYTF
TGTGCCAGCAGCGTAGTGGCAGGGCAAGGCTACACCTTC
>TRBJ2-2|NA|TRBV5-1|NA
CASSSRTDTGELFF
TGCGCCAGCAGCTCCCGGACGGACACCGGGGAGCTGTTTTTT
>TRBJ1-1|NA|TRBV5-1|NA
CASSLAGLPLNTEAFF
TGCGCCAGCAGCTTGGCCGGTCTACCACTGAACACTGAAGCTTTCTTT
>TRBJ2-3|NA|TRBV5-5|NA
CASSLGFTDTQYF
TGTGCCAGCAGCCTCGGGTTCACAGATACGCAGTATTTT
>TRBJ2-7|NA|TRBV7-2|NA
CASSLYLKPYEQYF
TGTGCCAGCAGCTTATATCTAAAACCCTACGAGCAGTACTTC
>TRBJ2-5|NA|TRBV7-9|NA
CASSFPVSGVRGETQYF
TGTGCCAGCAGCTTTCCTGTTTCCGGGGTAAGGGGAGAGACCCAGTACTTC